These 31 T cell receptor beta chains share one sample of origin, sequenced in a study of blood T cell repertoires in COVID-19. Profiling relied on immunoSEQ multiplex PCR, and the TCRdb table lists in-frame clones only, not all of them. The sample has around 200,000 clones, 85% to 90% seen once. Sequenced input: peripheral blood. The receptors derive from a woman younger than 30 who had recovered from COVID-19.

The rearrangement uses TRBV24-1 and TRBJ1-5; 9 bases are shared with TRBD1. Germline CDR1 KGHDR, CDR2 SFDVKD. This CDR3 spans 16 amino acids. V gave up 3 bases and J gave up 5 bases; unmatched junction bases: 7. CDR3 nucleotides: TGTGCCACCAGTGATCCTACAGGGGGCTCGGATCAGCCCCAGCATTTT. It yields the protein CATSDPTGGSDQPQHF.

V usage is TRBV7-9 and J usage is TRBJ1-4, with D perhaps TRBD1 (5 bases). Germline CDR1 reads SEHNR; CDR2 reads FQNEAQ (reference sequence). V shed 5 bases and J shed 4 bases, with 14 bases lying between them. This CDR3 comprises 15 residues. The CDR3 spells CASSQERRGNEKLFF. The CDR3 nucleotides are TGTGCCAGCAGCCAAGAACGTAGGGGTAATGAAAAACTGTTTTTT.

The chain uses TRBV7-2 and TRBJ1-2; D not certain. Germline assignment: CDR1 SGHTA and CDR2 FQGNSA. The V end was cut by 3 bases, the J end by 0 bases, with 11 bases between. This CDR3 has 15 residues. CDR3 nucleotides: TGTGCCAGCAGCTTTAGGCCGGGTTCTAACTATGGCTACACCTTC. Translation gives CASSFRPGSNYGYTF.

The gene calls are TRBV9 and TRBJ1-1; D is unresolved. Trimming took 7 bases from V and 4 from J, leaving 17 bases between them. CDR1 is SGDLS, CDR2 YYNGEE, per germline. The CDR3 has 14 amino acids. As DNA, the CDR3 is TGTGCCAGCTCACGTCCGGGGTCGAGCACTGAAGCTTTCTTT. Its translation is CASSRPGSSTEAFF.

This chain uses TRBV6-5 with TRBJ1-6; 9 nucleotides match TRBD1. Trimming cost V 6 bases and J 8 bases; bases outside gene matches: 8. CDR3 length equals 15 residues. In germline, CDR1 is MNHEY, CDR2 SVGAGI. The CDR3 protein is CASRNRDRVHSPLHF. In nucleotides, the CDR3 is TGTGCCAGCAGAAACCGGGACAGGGTACATTCACCCCTCCACTTT.

The chain joins TRBV5-5 to TRBJ2-2; D is possibly TRBD1 (6 bases). The CDR3 spans 15 residues. CDR1 and CDR2 from the germline V gene are SGHKS and YYEKEE (reference sequence). Trimming left V 2 bases short and J 6 bases short, with 14 bases between. CDR3 sequence: CASSFWTELSGELFF. The CDR3 DNA follows: TGTGCCAGCAGCTTCTGGACAGAGCTATCCGGGGAGCTGTTTTTT. Combining the CDR3 with reference TRBV5-5 and TRBJ2-2 gives the whole variable domain DAGVTQSPTHLIKTRGQQVTLRCSPISGHKSVSWYQQVLGQGPQFIFQYYEKEERGRGNFPDRFSARQFPNYSSELNVNALLLGDSALYLCASSFWTELSGELFFGEGSRLTVL.

The chain uses TRBV27 and TRBJ1-1; no definite D call. Germline CDR1 MNHEY, CDR2 SMNVEV (reference sequence). This CDR3 is 14 amino acids long. V shed 9 bases and J shed 3 bases, with 17 bases lying between them. The CDR3 DNA is TGTGCCAGTATGTTTTGGTTCGGGGACACTGAAGCTTTCTTT. Protein: CASMFWFGDTEAFF.

The V call is TRBV10-3, the J call TRBJ2-7; D might be TRBD1 (6 bases). In germline, CDR1 is ENHRY, CDR2 SYGVKD. This CDR3 region has 13 residues. V lost 6 bases and J 3 bases, leaving 12 bases between the germline ends. The CDR3 region has the DNA TGTGCCATCAGCCCAGGGGCCGTCTACGAGCAGTACTTC. As protein: CAISPGAVYEQYF.

The V gene is TRBV2, the J gene TRBJ1-5; 7 bases map to TRBD1. CDR1 and CDR2 (germline): SNHLY, FYNNEI. V shed 10 bases, J shed 2 bases, and the junction held 14 bases outside the gene matches. The CDR3 contains 16 residues. The CDR3 protein is CATSRPATGGNQPQHF. CDR3 DNA: TGTGCCACCTCTCGCCCCGCAACAGGGGGCAATCAGCCCCAGCATTTT.

V gene TRBV19 combines with J gene TRBJ1-2; TRBD1 matches at 8 bases. The CDR3 extends over 12 amino acids. CDR1 LNHDA and CDR2 SQIVND come from the germline V gene (reference sequence). V lost 7 bases, J lost 4 bases, and 2 bases stayed unmatched. CDR3 sequence reads: CASTTGGYGYTF. DNA of the CDR3: TGTGCCAGTACTACAGGGGGCTATGGCTACACCTTC.

The chain uses TRBV6-5 and TRBJ2-5; D may be TRBD1 (5 bases). The CDR3 length is 13 residues. The germline V gene has CDR1 MNHEY and CDR2 SVGAGI. Trimming shortened V by 7 bases and J by 2 bases, and 11 bases separated the two germline ends. As DNA, the CDR3 is TGTGCCAGCAAAATTACAGGACAAGAGACCCAGTACTTC. As protein: CASKITGQETQYF.

In this sample, this clone turned up a few times. The chain employs TRBV21-1 and TRBJ1-2; TRBD1, the table's D call, lacks a check against the DNA. TRBV21-1 is a recognized pseudogene. The CDR3 sequence is 12 residues long. The CDR3 DNA reads TGTGCCGTTCAGGGGAAGCTTAGAGGCTACACCTTC. Encoded protein: CAVQGKLRGYTF.

This CDR3 is CAISDGLPYEQYV. The DNA of the CDR3 is TGTGCCATCAGTGATGGACTACCCTACGAGCAGTACGTC. The V gene is TRBV10-3, the J gene TRBJ2-7, with a tentative D call TRBD2 (6 bases). V lost 3 bases to trimming and J lost 2 bases, with 8 bases between them. Germline loops: CDR1 ENHRY, CDR2 SYGVKD. The CDR3 spans 13 residues.

This rearrangement joins TRBV29-1 to TRBJ2-1; a weak D match, TRBD2 (7 bases). V was shortened by 3 bases and J by 6 bases, with 12 bases between the two germline ends. The CDR3 loop spans 13 amino acids. Germline V gene sequence: CDR1 SQVTM, CDR2 ANQGSEA. Here the CDR3 reads CSVEGGAVNEQFF. The CDR3, as DNA: TGCAGCGTTGAGGGGGGGGCGGTCAATGAGCAGTTCTTC.

This chain links TRBV6-1 with TRBJ1-2; D is uncertain. The CDR3 has 15 amino acids. The germline V gene encodes CDR1 MNHNS and CDR2 SASEGT. V lost 0 bases and J lost 4, with 12 bases in between. The CDR3 loop reads CASSEAAGTVYGYTF. For the CDR3, the DNA is TGTGCCAGCAGTGAAGCGGCGGGAACGGTCTATGGCTACACCTTC.

This clone has more than one count but fewer than ten. J is TRBJ2-1 and V is TRBV27; D is unresolved. Germline-derived CDR1 and CDR2 are MNHEY and SMNVEV (reference sequence). Trimming cost V 0 bases and J 2 bases, with 14 bases left between them. This CDR3 has 17 residues. As DNA, the CDR3 is TGTGCCAGCAGTTTATCGGTGAGGAGCTTGGCCTACAATGAGCAGTTCTTC. It specifies CASSLSVRSLAYNEQFF.

The chain joins TRBV4-1 to TRBJ2-1, with 11 bases fitting TRBD2. The CDR3 extends over 19 amino acids. V shed 3 bases and J 0 bases; nucleotides not matched to a gene: 10. Germline loops: CDR1 MGHRA, CDR2 YSYEKL. This CDR3 is CASSQSSGGTYSSYNEQFF. In DNA, the CDR3 is TGCGCCAGCAGCCAGTCTAGCGGGGGGACCTACAGCTCCTACAATGAGCAGTTCTTC.

This sequence joins TRBV27 and TRBJ1-6; TRBD1 matches at 9 bases. This CDR3 is 18 amino acids long. Germline V CDR1 and CDR2: MNHEY, SMNVEV (reference sequence). Unmatched junction bases numbered 13, after V lost 3 bases and J lost 7 bases. The CDR3 DNA follows: TGTGCCAGCAGTTTTTCGTTCTCCGAGGGGACAGGGAATTCACCCCTCCACTTT. This encodes CASSFSFSEGTGNSPLHF.

This clone was detected once. J is TRBJ2-5 and V is TRBV5-4; the D gene is possibly TRBD1 (5 bases). Deletions cut 7 bases from V and 3 bases from J, with 13 bases between. The germline gives CDR1 SGHNT, CDR2 YYREEE (reference sequence). The CDR3 is 13 amino acids. In DNA form, the CDR3 reads TGTGCCAGCTGGCTTGTAGGGGAAGAGACCCAGTACTTC. It translates to CASWLVGEETQYF. Based on the CDR3 plus reference TRBV5-4 and TRBJ2-5, the full variable domain is ETGVTQSPTHLIKTRGQQVTLRCSSQSGHNTVSWYQQALGQGPQFIFQYYREEENGRGNFPPRFSGLQFPNYSSELNVNALELDDSALYLCASWLVGEETQYFGPGTRLLVL.

The gene calls are TRBV7-2 and TRBJ2-1, with 8 bases lining up with TRBD1. CDR3 length: 16 residues. Per the germline V gene, CDR1 is SGHTA and CDR2 is FQGNSA. Trimming at V came to 2 bases and at J to 4 bases, leaving 7 bases not matched to a gene. CDR3 in DNA: TGTGCCAGCAGCTTATTCGGGACAGGAGTATACAATGAGCAGTTCTTC. Translating gives CASSLFGTGVYNEQFF.

This chain links TRBV4-3 with TRBJ1-2; D unresolved. Per the germline V gene, CDR1 is LGHNA and CDR2 is YSLEER. Trimming shortened V by 0 bases and J by 4 bases, and 12 bases separated the two germline ends. The CDR3 covers 15 residues. Here the CDR3 DNA reads TGCGCCAGCAGCCAAGATCAAAACCCGGGCTATGGCTACACCTTC. Protein product: CASSQDQNPGYGYTF.

The chain has TRBV19 and TRBJ2-1; the match to TRBD2 covers 14 bases. The CDR3 contains 20 residues. The V gene's germline CDR1 is LNHDA and CDR2 SQIVND (reference sequence). The V gene end was trimmed by 3 bases and the J gene end by 0 bases; junction bases not matched to a gene: 10. CDR3 nucleotides: TGTGCCAGTAGTATGATTCGTGGACTAGCGGGAGGAGGCTCCTACAATGAGCAGTTCTTC. Protein: CASSMIRGLAGGGSYNEQFF.

The chain carries TRBV4-1 and TRBJ2-1, with TRBD2 identical over 11 bases. The CDR3 has 14 amino acids. Germline values: CDR1 MGHRA, CDR2 YSYEKL. V lost 2 bases and J lost 10; bases outside the gene matches: 4. The CDR3 loop reads CASSQPGLAEEQFF. CDR3 DNA sequence: TGCGCCAGCAGCCAACCGGGACTAGCGGAAGAGCAGTTCTTC.

A few counts support this clone. The V call is TRBV6-4, the J call TRBJ2-1, with 14 bases lining up with TRBD2. The CDR3 loop spans 15 amino acids. Germline lookup yields CDR1 MRHNA and CDR2 SNTAGT. Trimming removed 4 bases from V and 8 bases from J; junction bases left unmatched: 4. The CDR3 protein is CASSVRLAGGDEQFF. In DNA form, the CDR3 reads TGTGCCAGCAGTGTAAGACTAGCGGGAGGGGATGAGCAGTTCTTC.

Concerning this clone itself: The sample carries other DNA sequences with the same CDR3. The chain employs TRBV6-2 or TRBV6-3 and TRBJ1-1; 7 nucleotides align to TRBD1. The CDR3 loop spans 13 amino acids. The ends lost 6 bases at V and 3 bases at J; junction bases unmatched: 4. CDR1 MNHEY and CDR2 SVGEGT come from the germline V gene. For the CDR3, the DNA is TGTGCCAGCAGCCTCACAGGGGACACTGAAGCTTTCTTT. Translating it yields CASSLTGDTEAFF.

The V call is TRBV7-8, the J call TRBJ2-7, with D unclear. Germline loops: CDR1 SGHVS, CDR2 FQNEAQ. Trimming removed 7 bases at V and 3 bases at J, with 7 bases between. The CDR3 consists of 11 residues. The CDR3 here is CASTPGYEQYF. DNA for the CDR3: TGTGCCAGCACCCCAGGCTACGAGCAGTACTTC.

In its sample, this clone was seen once. The J gene is TRBJ2-5, the V gene TRBV19, with D possibly TRBD1 on 5 matching bases. Germline V CDR1 and CDR2: LNHDA, SQIVND (reference sequence). This CDR3 region has 15 residues. V lost 5 bases to trimming and J lost 5 bases, with 18 bases between them. The CDR3 here is CASSPPQQARETQYF. CDR3 bases: TGTGCCAGTAGTCCTCCTCAACAGGCTCGGGAGACCCAGTACTTC.

The rearrangement uses TRBV19 and TRBJ1-1; 9 nucleotides agree with TRBD1. This CDR3 is built from 14 residues. The trim removed 5 bases at V and 5 bases at J, leaving 6 bases unmatched. Per germline, CDR1 LNHDA and CDR2 SQIVND (reference sequence). The CDR3 is CASSQQGAGTEAFF. The CDR3 nucleotides are TGTGCCAGTAGTCAACAGGGGGCAGGGACTGAAGCTTTCTTT.

The genes are TRBV2 and TRBJ2-5; perhaps TRBD1 as D (6 bases). CDR3 length equals 14 residues. Germline V gene data show CDR1 as SNHLY and CDR2 as FYNNEI. V was pared by 5 bases and J by 3 bases, with 13 bases between. This CDR3 is CASSLGHGEETQYF. CDR3 DNA: TGTGCCAGCAGTTTGGGACACGGAGAAGAGACCCAGTACTTC.

The chain links TRBV4-1 to TRBJ2-7; tentatively, D is TRBD2 (6 bases). Germline-derived CDR1 and CDR2 are MGHRA and YSYEKL. Between the trimmed V and J ends, which lost 1 base and 2 bases, there was a span of 9 bases. CDR3 length equals 14 residues. Here the CDR3 DNA reads TGCGCCAGCAGCCAAGTGGCGGGACCCTACGAGCAGTACGTC. It translates to CASSQVAGPYEQYV.

V is TRBV7-2 and J is TRBJ2-3; 7 positions agree with TRBD1. This CDR3 spans 12 amino acids. The J segment lost 5 bases and the V segment lost 5 bases, leaving 1 base of the junction unmatched. The germline V gene encodes CDR1 SGHTA and CDR2 FQGNSA. CDR3 amino acids: CASSRQGDTQYF. The CDR3 DNA follows: TGTGCCAGCAGCCGACAGGGAGATACGCAGTATTTT.